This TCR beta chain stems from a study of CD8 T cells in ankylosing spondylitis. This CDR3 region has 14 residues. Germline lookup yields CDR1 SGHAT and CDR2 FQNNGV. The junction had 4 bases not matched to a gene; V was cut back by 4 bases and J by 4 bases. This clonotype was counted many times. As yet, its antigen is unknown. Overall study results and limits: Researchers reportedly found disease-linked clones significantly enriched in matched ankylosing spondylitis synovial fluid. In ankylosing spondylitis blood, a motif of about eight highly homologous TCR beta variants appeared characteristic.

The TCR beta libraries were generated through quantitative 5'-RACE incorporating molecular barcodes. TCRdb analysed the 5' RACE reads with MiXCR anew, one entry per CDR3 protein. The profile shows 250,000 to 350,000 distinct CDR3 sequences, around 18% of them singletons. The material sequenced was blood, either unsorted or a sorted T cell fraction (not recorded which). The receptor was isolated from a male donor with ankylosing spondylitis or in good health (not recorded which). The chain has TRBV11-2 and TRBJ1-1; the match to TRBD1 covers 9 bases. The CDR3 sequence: CASSYRDRATEAFF. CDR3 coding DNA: TGTGCCAGCAGCTACCGGGACAGGGCCACTGAAGCTTTCTTT.